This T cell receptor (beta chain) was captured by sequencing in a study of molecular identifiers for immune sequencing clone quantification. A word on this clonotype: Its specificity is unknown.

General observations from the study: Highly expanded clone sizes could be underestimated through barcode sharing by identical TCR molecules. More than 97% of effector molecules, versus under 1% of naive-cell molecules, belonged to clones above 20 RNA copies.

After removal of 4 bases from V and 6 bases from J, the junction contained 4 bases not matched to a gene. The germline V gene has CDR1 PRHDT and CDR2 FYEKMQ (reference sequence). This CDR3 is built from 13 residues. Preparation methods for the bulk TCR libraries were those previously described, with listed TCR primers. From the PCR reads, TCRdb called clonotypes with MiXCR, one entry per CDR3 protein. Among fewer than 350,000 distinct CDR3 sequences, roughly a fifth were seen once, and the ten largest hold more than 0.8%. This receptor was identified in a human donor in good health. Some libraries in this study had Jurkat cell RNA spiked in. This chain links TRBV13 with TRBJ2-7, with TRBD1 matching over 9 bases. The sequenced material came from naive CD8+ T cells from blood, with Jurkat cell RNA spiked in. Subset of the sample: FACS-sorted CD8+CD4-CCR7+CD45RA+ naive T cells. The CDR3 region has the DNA TGTGCCAGCAGCTGGACAGGGGTGAGCGAGCAGTACTTC. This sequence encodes CASSWTGVSEQYF.